A single sample is the source of the 12 T cell receptor beta chains below, sequenced in a study of T cell responses to AZD1222 COVID-19 vaccine. Libraries were prepared by immunoSEQ multiplex PCR; TCRdb keeps only in-frame clonotypes and omits some of them. The table records roughly 140,000 clones, 88% of them present only once. Material: peripheral blood, obtained on day 0 of AZD1222 vaccination. The origin of the receptors is an adult in good health.

This clone was observed at least ten times. V usage is TRBV19 and J usage is TRBJ1-6; D gene ambiguous. Germline CDR1 LNHDA, CDR2 SQIVND (reference sequence). The V end was cut by 6 bases, the J end by 8 bases, with 17 bases between. The length of the CDR3 is 15 residues. The CDR3 is CASRDGQITDSPLHF. Here the CDR3 DNA reads TGTGCCAGTAGGGACGGTCAAATTACGGATTCACCCCTCCACTTT.

This chain uses TRBV4-2 with TRBJ2-1, with TRBD2 identical over 9 bases. The V gene's germline CDR1 is LGHNA and CDR2 YNFKEQ. The junction had 11 bases not matched to a gene; V was cut back by 4 bases and J by 10 bases. The CDR3 is 15 amino acids. The CDR3 DNA follows: TGTGCCAGCAGCCTTGGTAGCGGGGGCGCCTCGGAGCAGTTCTTC. Residues: CASSLGSGGASEQFF.

This chain links TRBV30 with TRBJ1-5, with a tentative D call TRBD1 (6 bases). The CDR3 length is 13 residues. V shed 2 bases and J shed 7 bases, with 12 bases lying between them. The germline V gene encodes CDR1 GTSNPN and CDR2 SVGIG (reference sequence). The CDR3 DNA sequence: TGTGCCTGGAGTCCACAGGGAAACCAGCCCCAGCATTTT. The encoded protein is CAWSPQGNQPQHF.

This chain joins TRBV24-1 and TRBJ2-2, with D perhaps matching TRBD1 (6 bases). The V gene lost 0 bases and the J gene lost 0 bases, with 7 bases spanning the gap. Germline assignment: CDR1 KGHDR and CDR2 SFDVKD. CDR3 length equals 16 residues. The CDR3 here is CATSDLGQTNTGELFF. The DNA for the CDR3 is TGTGCCACCAGTGATTTGGGACAGACGAACACCGGGGAGCTGTTTTTT.

The rearrangement joins TRBV9 to TRBJ2-3; TRBD2 is a possible D gene (5 bases). Trimming left V 4 bases short and J 0 bases short, with 15 bases between. This CDR3 has 16 amino acids. Germline CDR1 is SGDLS and CDR2 is YYNGEE. The CDR3 region is CASSPRGSYSTDTQYF. CDR3 coding DNA: TGTGCCAGCAGCCCCCGAGGGTCTTACAGCACAGATACGCAGTATTTT.

In nucleotides, the CDR3 is TGTGCCAGCAGTTACCCCCGGTCAGGAGGGGGCATTCAGTACTTC. Translation gives CASSYPRSGGGIQYF. This chain links TRBV28 with TRBJ2-4; D tentatively reads TRBD1 or TRBD2 (6 bases each). Germline assignment: CDR1 MDHEN and CDR2 SYDVKM. The CDR3 is 15 amino acids. The V and J ends lost 4 bases and 9 bases respectively, with 19 bases between them. Complete variable domain (other parts from reference TRBV28 and TRBJ2-4): DVKVTQSSRYLVKRTGEKVFLECVQDMDHENMFWYRQDPGLGLRLIYFSYDVKMKEKGDIPEGYSVSREKKERFSLILESASTNQTSMYLCASSYPRSGGGIQYFGAGTRLSVL.

The chain joins TRBV4-1 to TRBJ2-5; no clear D. The CDR3 runs 12 residues. V lost 0 bases, J lost 5 bases, and 4 bases lay in between. The germline V gene has CDR1 MGHRA and CDR2 YSYEKL. The CDR3 spells CASSQERETQYF. The CDR3 DNA sequence: TGCGCCAGCAGCCAAGAACGCGAGACCCAGTACTTC.

The table lists this clone with a few counts. This chain's CDR3 is CASSYPGQGASDTQYF. The CDR3 DNA reads TGCGCCAGCAGCTATCCGGGACAGGGGGCATCAGATACGCAGTATTTT. This sequence joins TRBV5-1 and TRBJ2-3; 12 bases agree with TRBD1. The V segment lost 3 bases and the J segment 4 bases; nucleotides outside the gene matches: 6. CDR3 length: 16 residues. Germline CDR1 is SGHRS and CDR2 is YFSETQ.

This chain connects TRBV7-8 to TRBJ2-5; TRBD2 agrees at 11 bases. J was trimmed by 2 bases and V by 4 bases; bases with no gene match: 12. The CDR3 has 18 residues. The germline CDR1 and CDR2 sequences are SGHVS and FQNEAQ. The CDR3 reads CASSSLPGPSGGQETQYF. CDR3 nucleotides: TGTGCCAGCAGCTCCCTACCCGGGCCTAGCGGGGGGCAAGAGACCCAGTACTTC. The whole variable domain, remainder taken from reference TRBV7-8 and TRBJ2-5, is GAGVSQSPRYKVAKRGQDVALRCDPISGHVSLFWYQQALGQGPEFLTYFQNEAQLDKSGLPSDRFFAERPEGSVSTLKIQRTQQEDSAVYLCASSSLPGPSGGQETQYFGPGTRLLVL.

This clone was seen more than once but under ten times. V is TRBV4-3 and J is TRBJ2-4; perhaps TRBD1 as D (5 bases). V lost 0 bases and J 1 base, leaving 13 bases between the germline ends. The CDR3 extends over 17 amino acids. In germline, CDR1 is LGHNA, CDR2 YSLEER. CDR3 in DNA: TGCGCCAGCAGCCAAGAAGTCTTGACAGAGGCCAAAAACATTCAGTACTTC. This sequence encodes CASSQEVLTEAKNIQYF.

This chain connects TRBV5-5 to TRBJ1-4, with 11 bases aligning to TRBD1. Germline V gene sequence: CDR1 SGHKS, CDR2 YYEKEE (reference sequence). The CDR3 loop spans 16 amino acids. V lost 4 bases, J lost 8 bases, and 10 bases stayed unmatched. The CDR3: CASSAGTGGVWEKLFF. CDR3 bases: TGTGCCAGCAGCGCCGGGACAGGGGGTGTGTGGGAAAAACTGTTTTTT.

The chain links TRBV4-1 to TRBJ1-1; a possible D gene is TRBD1 (5 bases). Germline CDR1 MGHRA, CDR2 YSYEKL. Deletions cut 6 bases from V and 6 bases from J, with 17 bases between. The CDR3 is 14 amino acids. The CDR3 spells CASRGERGLSEAFF. For the CDR3, the DNA is TGCGCCAGCAGGGGGGAGAGGGGCCTCTCTGAAGCTTTCTTT.